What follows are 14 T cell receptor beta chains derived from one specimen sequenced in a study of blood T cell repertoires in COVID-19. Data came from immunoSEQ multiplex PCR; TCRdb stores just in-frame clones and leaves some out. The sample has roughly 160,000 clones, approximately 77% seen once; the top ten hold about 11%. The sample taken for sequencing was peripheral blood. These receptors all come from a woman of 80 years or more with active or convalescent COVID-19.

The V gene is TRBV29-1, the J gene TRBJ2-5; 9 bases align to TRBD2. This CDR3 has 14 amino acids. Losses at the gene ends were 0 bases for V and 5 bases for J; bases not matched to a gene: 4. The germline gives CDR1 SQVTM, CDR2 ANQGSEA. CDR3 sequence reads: CSVEDPLAGETQYF. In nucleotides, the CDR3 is TGCAGCGTTGAAGATCCCCTAGCGGGGGAGACCCAGTACTTC.

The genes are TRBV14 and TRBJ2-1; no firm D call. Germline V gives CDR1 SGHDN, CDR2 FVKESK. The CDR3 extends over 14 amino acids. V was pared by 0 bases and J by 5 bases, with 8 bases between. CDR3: CASSQDLGDNEQFF. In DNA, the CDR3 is TGTGCCAGCAGCCAAGATCTGGGCGACAATGAGCAGTTCTTC.

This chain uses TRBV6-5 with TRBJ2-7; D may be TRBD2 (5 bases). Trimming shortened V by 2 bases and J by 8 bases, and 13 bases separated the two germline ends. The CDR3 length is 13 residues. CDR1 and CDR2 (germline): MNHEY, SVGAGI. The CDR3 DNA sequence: TGTGCCAGCAGTTACGAGGGTCTAAGACAGCAGTACTTC. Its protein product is CASSYEGLRQQYF.

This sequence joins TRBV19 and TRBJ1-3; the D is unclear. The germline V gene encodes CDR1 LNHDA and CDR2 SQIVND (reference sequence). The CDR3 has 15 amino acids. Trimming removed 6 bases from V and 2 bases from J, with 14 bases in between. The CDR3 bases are TGTGCCAGTAGACCTACGGGAGGCACTGGAAACACCATATATTTT. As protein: CASRPTGGTGNTIYF. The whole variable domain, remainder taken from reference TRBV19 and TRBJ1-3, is DGGITQSPKYLFRKEGQNVTLSCEQNLNHDAMYWYRQDPGQGLRLIYYSQIVNDFQKGDIAEGYSVSREKKESFPLTVTSAQKNPTAFYLCASRPTGGTGNTIYFGEGSWLTVV.

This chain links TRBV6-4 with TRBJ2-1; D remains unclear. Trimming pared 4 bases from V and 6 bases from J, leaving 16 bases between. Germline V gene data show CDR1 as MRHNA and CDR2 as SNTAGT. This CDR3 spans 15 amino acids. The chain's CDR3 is CASSVGSGSGNEQFF. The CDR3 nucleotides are TGTGCCAGCAGTGTAGGTTCGGGTTCCGGCAATGAGCAGTTCTTC.

CDR3 protein: CASWDRENGYTF. The CDR3 region has the DNA TGTGCCAGTTGGGACAGGGAGAATGGCTACACCTTC. The genes are TRBV19 and TRBJ1-2; the match to TRBD1 covers 9 bases. V shed 8 bases, J shed 6 bases, and the junction held 4 bases outside the gene matches. This CDR3 region has 12 residues. The germline CDR1 and CDR2 sequences are LNHDA and SQIVND (reference sequence).

The CDR3 region is CASSYSSRTNEQFF. As DNA, the CDR3 is TGTGCCAGCAGCTACTCATCCCGTACCAATGAGCAGTTCTTC. The rearrangement links TRBV7-2 to TRBJ2-1; D gene uncertain. This CDR3 spans 14 amino acids. Per germline, CDR1 SGHTA and CDR2 FQGNSA. The V gene lost 4 bases and the J gene lost 6 bases, with 13 bases spanning the gap.

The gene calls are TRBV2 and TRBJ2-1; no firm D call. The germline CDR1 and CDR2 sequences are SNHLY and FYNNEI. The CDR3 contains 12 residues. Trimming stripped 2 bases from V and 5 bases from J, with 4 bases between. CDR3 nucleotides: TGTGCCAGCAGTGAACCCGACAATGAGCAGTTCTTC. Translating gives CASSEPDNEQFF.

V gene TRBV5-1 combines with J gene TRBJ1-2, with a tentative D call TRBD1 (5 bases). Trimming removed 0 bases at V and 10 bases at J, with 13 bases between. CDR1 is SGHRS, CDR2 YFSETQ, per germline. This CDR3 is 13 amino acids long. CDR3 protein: CASSLALDSHYTF. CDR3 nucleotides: TGCGCCAGCAGCTTGGCCCTCGACAGCCACTACACCTTC.

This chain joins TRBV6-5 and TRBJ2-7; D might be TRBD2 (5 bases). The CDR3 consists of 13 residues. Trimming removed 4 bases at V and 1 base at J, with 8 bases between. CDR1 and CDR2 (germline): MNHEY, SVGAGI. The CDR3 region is CASSSGDSYEQYF. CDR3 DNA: TGTGCCAGCAGTTCCGGGGATTCCTACGAGCAGTACTTC.

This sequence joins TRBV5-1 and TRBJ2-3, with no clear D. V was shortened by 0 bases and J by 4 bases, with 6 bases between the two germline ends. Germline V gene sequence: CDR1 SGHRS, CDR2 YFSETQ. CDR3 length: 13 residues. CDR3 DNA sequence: TGCGCCAGCAGCTTGGCAGGCCCAGATACGCAGTATTTT. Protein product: CASSLAGPDTQYF.

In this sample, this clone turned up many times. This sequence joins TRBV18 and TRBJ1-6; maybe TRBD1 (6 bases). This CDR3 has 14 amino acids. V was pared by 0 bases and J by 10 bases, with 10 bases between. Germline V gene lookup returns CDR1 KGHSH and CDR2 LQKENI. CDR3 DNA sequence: TGTGCCAGCTCACCACCTGACAGGCCCTCACCCCTCCACTTT. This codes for CASSPPDRPSPLHF.

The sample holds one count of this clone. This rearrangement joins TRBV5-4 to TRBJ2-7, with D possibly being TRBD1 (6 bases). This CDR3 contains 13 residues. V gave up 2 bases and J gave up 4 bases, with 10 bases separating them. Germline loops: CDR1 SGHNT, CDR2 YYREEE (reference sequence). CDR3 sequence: CASSFQGMYEQYF. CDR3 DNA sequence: TGTGCCAGCAGCTTCCAGGGGATGTACGAGCAGTACTTC. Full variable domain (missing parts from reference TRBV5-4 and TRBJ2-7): ETGVTQSPTHLIKTRGQQVTLRCSSQSGHNTVSWYQQALGQGPQFIFQYYREEENGRGNFPPRFSGLQFPNYSSELNVNALELDDSALYLCASSFQGMYEQYFGPGTRLTVT.

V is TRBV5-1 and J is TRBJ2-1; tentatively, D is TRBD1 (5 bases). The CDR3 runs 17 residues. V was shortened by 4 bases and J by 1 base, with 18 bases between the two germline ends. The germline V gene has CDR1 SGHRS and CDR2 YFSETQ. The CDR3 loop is CASSRRQRVRSYNEQFF. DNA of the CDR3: TGCGCCAGCAGCCGCAGACAGAGAGTACGGTCCTACAATGAGCAGTTCTTC. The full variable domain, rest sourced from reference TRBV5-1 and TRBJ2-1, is KAGVTQTPRYLIKTRGQQVTLSCSPISGHRSVSWYQQTPGQGLQFLFEYFSETQRNKGNFPGRFSGRQFSNSRSEMNVSTLELGDSALYLCASSRRQRVRSYNEQFFGPGTRLTVL.